Below are 19 T cell receptor beta chains sequenced from a single sample in a study of beta chain features in type 1 diabetes. Points from the study as a whole: Moderate but significant shortening of TCRB CDR3s was recorded in all four CD4+ subsets from Type 1 diabetes patients.

No antigen has been identified for these receptors. Reverse transcribing all isolated RNA meant expressed TCRB transcripts were sequenced. TCRdb's copy holds only in-frame clones and misses some; the assay was immunoSEQ multiplex PCR. The table includes 250,000 to 300,000 clones, less than 30% detected once. The sequenced sample consisted of naive CD4+ T cells from blood. The receptors shown here come from a woman aged 25 to 45 with type 1 diabetes.

There are a few counts of this clone. The chain combines TRBV7-3 with TRBJ1-2; perhaps TRBD1 as D (5 bases). Germline V lookup: CDR1 SGHTA, CDR2 FQGTGA. V shed 2 bases and J shed 0 bases, with 13 bases lying between them. CDR3 length: 16 residues. DNA of the CDR3: TGTGCCAGCAGCTTATATGGTGCAGGGACTAACTATGGCTACACCTTC. Translated: CASSLYGAGTNYGYTF.

This clone was counted only a few times. The chain recombines TRBV4-2 with TRBJ2-7, with 10 bases aligning to TRBD1. The CDR3 contains 15 residues. Germline lookup yields CDR1 LGHNA and CDR2 YNFKEQ. V dropped 4 bases and J dropped 3; count of bases not matched to a gene: 6. Here the CDR3 reads CASSRYGQGDYEQYF. CDR3 DNA: TGTGCCAGCAGCCGATATGGACAGGGGGACTACGAGCAGTACTTC.

A few counts support this clone. The rearrangement links TRBV9 to TRBJ2-1, with 10 bases aligning to TRBD2. V lost 3 bases to trimming and J lost 6 bases; unmatched junction nucleotides: 6. The V gene's germline CDR1 is SGDLS and CDR2 YYNGEE. This CDR3 is 15 amino acids long. CDR3 nucleotides: TGTGCCAGCAGCGCGGAACTAGCGGGACCCAATGAGCAGTTCTTC. It encodes CASSAELAGPNEQFF.

This clone turned up a few times. J is TRBJ2-1 and V is TRBV4-2; the match to TRBD2 covers 10 bases. V shed 1 base and J 7 bases; nucleotides not matched to a gene: 7. The CDR3 runs to 16 residues. Germline-derived CDR1 and CDR2 are LGHNA and YNFKEQ. The DNA for the CDR3 is TGTGCCAGCAGCCAAGTATCTAGCGGGAGTGAAAATGAGCAGTTCTTC. It encodes CASSQVSSGSENEQFF.

The chain links TRBV19 to TRBJ2-5; the D is unclear. V was pared by 3 bases and J by 5 bases, with 10 bases between. The CDR3 runs to 13 residues. The germline CDR1 and CDR2 sequences are LNHDA and SQIVND (reference sequence). CDR3 residues: CASSIGRSETQYF. The CDR3 DNA is TGTGCCAGTAGTATTGGTAGATCTGAGACCCAGTACTTC. The full variable domain, completed using reference TRBV19 and TRBJ2-5, is DGGITQSPKYLFRKEGQNVTLSCEQNLNHDAMYWYRQDPGQGLRLIYYSQIVNDFQKGDIAEGYSVSREKKESFPLTVTSAQKNPTAFYLCASSIGRSETQYFGPGTRLLVL.

This chain links TRBV18 with TRBJ2-7, with 7 bases aligning to TRBD2. V was pared by 4 bases and J by 4 bases, with 10 bases of the junction left unmatched. This CDR3 comprises 15 residues. Germline V gives CDR1 KGHSH, CDR2 LQKENI. The CDR3 region has the DNA TGTGCCAGCTCACAAGGGGACTACACCATGTACGAGCAGTACTTC. Protein sequence: CASSQGDYTMYEQYF. Based on the CDR3 plus reference TRBV18 and TRBJ2-7, the full variable domain is NAGVMQNPRHLVRRRGQEARLRCSPMKGHSHVYWYRQLPEEGLKFMVYLQKENIIDESGMPKERFSAEFPKEGPSILRIQQVVRGDSAAYFCASSQGDYTMYEQYFGPGTRLTVT.

This clone was detected only a few times. A read error may account for a junction end that differs from germline. The J gene is TRBJ1-5, the V gene TRBV30; D unresolved. From germline, CDR1 is GTSNPN and CDR2 SVGIG (reference sequence). The CDR3 contains 14 residues. The CDR3 DNA is TGTGCCTGGAGTCCCGAGGTTAGCCATCAGCCCCAGCATTTT. Its protein product is CAWSPEVSHQPQHF.

The chain is built from TRBV5-1 and TRBJ2-1, with TRBD2 matching 9 bases. Germline CDR1 reads SGHRS; CDR2 reads YFSETQ. After removal of 3 bases from V and 2 bases from J, the junction contained 9 bases not matched to a gene. The CDR3 extends over 17 amino acids. The CDR3 spells CASSSSGTSLAYNEQFF. The CDR3 DNA reads as TGCGCCAGCAGCTCATCCGGGACTAGCCTAGCCTACAATGAGCAGTTCTTC.

This clone was seen a few times. V usage is TRBV29-1 and J usage is TRBJ2-3, with a tentative D call TRBD1 (6 bases). Germline V gene lookup returns CDR1 SQVTM and CDR2 ANQGSEA. The CDR3 runs to 14 residues. The V and J ends lost 7 bases and 1 base respectively, with 15 bases between them. The CDR3 loop is CSAGKRQGTDTQYF. CDR3 nucleotides: TGCAGCGCTGGGAAGCGACAGGGCACAGATACGCAGTATTTT.

The J gene is TRBJ2-2, the V gene TRBV29-1; 8 nucleotides agree with TRBD1. Germline V gene lookup returns CDR1 SQVTM and CDR2 ANQGSEA. The CDR3 consists of 14 residues. After removal of 5 bases from V and 3 bases from J, the junction contained 5 bases not matched to a gene. CDR3 nucleotides: TGCAGCGTTTATGACAGGGGATACACCGGGGAGCTGTTTTTT. The encoded protein is CSVYDRGYTGELFF.

V gene TRBV30 combines with J gene TRBJ2-4; 7 bases align to TRBD1. V was pared by 3 bases and J by 2 bases, with 4 bases of the junction left unmatched. The CDR3 loop spans 14 amino acids. Germline V gene sequence: CDR1 GTSNPN, CDR2 SVGIG (reference sequence). This CDR3 is CAWSRDSTKNIQYF. CDR3 sequence (DNA): TGTGCCTGGAGCCGGGACAGTACCAAAAACATTCAGTACTTC.

Only a few counts were recorded for this clone. The genes are TRBV7-3 and TRBJ2-1; 9 bases are a match to TRBD2. This CDR3 comprises 15 residues. CDR1 SGHTA and CDR2 FQGTGA come from the germline V gene. With 1 base clipped from V and 6 bases from J, the junction kept 4 bases outside the gene matches. DNA for the CDR3: TGTGCCAGCAGCTTAATGAGCGGGAGGTCCAATGAGCAGTTCTTC. This codes for CASSLMSGRSNEQFF. The whole variable domain, remainder taken from reference TRBV7-3 and TRBJ2-1, is GAGVSQTPSNKVTEKGKYVELRCDPISGHTALYWYRQSLGQGPEFLIYFQGTGAADDSGLPNDRFFAVRPEGSVSTLKIQRTERGDSAVYLCASSLMSGRSNEQFFGPGTRLTVL.

The chain has TRBV5-6 and TRBJ1-4; D gene uncertain. This CDR3 spans 15 amino acids. The germline CDR1 and CDR2 sequences are SGHDT and YYEEEE. Between the trimmed V and J ends, which lost 3 bases and 6 bases, there was a span of 15 bases. CDR3 amino acids: CASSSLLGGDEKLFF. CDR3 sequence (DNA): TGTGCCAGCAGCTCCCTCCTTGGTGGAGATGAAAAACTGTTTTTT. The full variable domain, completed using reference TRBV5-6 and TRBJ1-4, is DAGVTQSPTHLIKTRGQQVTLRCSPKSGHDTVSWYQQALGQGPQFIFQYYEEEERQRGNFPDRFSGHQFPNYSSELNVNALLLGDSALYLCASSSLLGGDEKLFFGSGTQLSVL.

This chain uses TRBV18 with TRBJ2-7; D remains unclear. Germline-derived CDR1 and CDR2 are KGHSH and LQKENI. V was cut by 3 bases and J by 5 bases, with 8 bases left in between. CDR3 length: 12 residues. DNA for the CDR3: TGTGCCAGCTCACCGTCCCCGGACGAGCAGTACTTC. Encoded protein: CASSPSPDEQYF.

This clone was seen more than once but under ten times. The chain employs TRBV18 and TRBJ1-1, with D possibly TRBD1 on 6 matching bases. V was trimmed by 2 bases and J by 3 bases, leaving 13 bases between them. CDR1 KGHSH and CDR2 LQKENI come from the germline V gene. The CDR3 runs 15 residues. CDR3 sequence reads: CASSPGLDRDTEAFF. The CDR3 DNA sequence: TGTGCCAGCTCACCAGGGTTGGACAGAGACACTGAAGCTTTCTTT.

The rearrangement uses TRBV4-2 and TRBJ2-1; 7 bases line up with TRBD2. V lost 0 bases to trimming and J lost 13 bases; unmatched junction nucleotides: 6. The germline V gene encodes CDR1 LGHNA and CDR2 YNFKEQ. CDR3 size: 13 residues. In nucleotides, the CDR3 is TGTGCCAGCAGCCAAGATGATGGGGGGGTCCAGTTCTTC. Translating it yields CASSQDDGGVQFF.

This clone was counted a few times. The chain uses TRBV20-1 and TRBJ2-7; possibly TRBD2 for D (6 bases). Trimming cost V 8 bases and J 3 bases, with 11 bases left between them. This CDR3 is 11 amino acids long. CDR1 is DFQATT and CDR2 is SNEGSKA in the germline V gene (reference sequence). The CDR3 DNA reads TGCAGTTGTACGGGAGACTACGAGCAGTACTTC. This translates into CSCTGDYEQYF.

This sequence joins TRBV9 and TRBJ2-2; possible D gene TRBD1, 5 bases. The CDR3 length is 14 residues. Per germline, CDR1 SGDLS and CDR2 YYNGEE. The ends were cut back, 0 bases at V and 6 bases at J, with 9 bases in the middle. CDR3 in DNA: TGTGCCAGCAGCGTAGTCCAGGGCCCCGGGGAGCTGTTTTTT. Translating it yields CASSVVQGPGELFF.

This clone was recorded a few times. The chain has TRBV15 and TRBJ2-5, with a tentative D call TRBD2 (6 bases). Germline assignment: CDR1 LNHNV and CDR2 YYDKDF (reference sequence). CDR3 length equals 13 residues. The V and J ends lost 0 bases and 5 bases respectively, with 7 bases between them. In DNA, the CDR3 is TGTGCCACCAGCAGAGACGGGAGTGAGACCCAGTACTTC. This sequence encodes CATSRDGSETQYF.